This entry lists 30 T cell receptor beta chains sequenced from one sample in a study of cytotoxic CD8 clonotypes in ibrutinib-treated CLL. TCRdb keeps only in-frame clones here, not all; method: immunoSEQ multiplex PCR. The sample lists around 130,000 clones, around 84% occurring once. The sequencing used PBMCs, collected after 24 months of ibrutinib treatment. Every receptor here comes from a human donor with chronic lymphocytic leukemia.

This clone was recorded once. V is TRBV28 and J is TRBJ2-7; 8 nucleotides line up with TRBD2. The germline gives CDR1 MDHEN, CDR2 SYDVKM. V dropped 2 bases and J dropped 9; count of bases not matched to a gene: 3. This CDR3 spans 12 amino acids. The CDR3 loop reads CASSLTGGAQYF. CDR3 nucleotides: TGTGCCAGCAGTTTAACCGGGGGGGCGCAGTACTTC.

This chain joins TRBV29-1 and TRBJ1-2; D possibly corresponds to TRBD1 (5 bases). Per the germline V gene, CDR1 is SQVTM and CDR2 is ANQGSEA. Trimming took off 5 bases at V and 4 bases at J, with 20 bases between the two ends. CDR3 length: 15 amino acids. The CDR3 here is CSVNTEVSGRYGYTF. In DNA form, the CDR3 reads TGCAGCGTTAACACTGAGGTGTCAGGGCGCTATGGCTACACCTTC. The full variable domain, with the rest looked up from reference TRBV29-1 and TRBJ1-2, is SAVISQKPSRDICQRGTSLTIQCQVDSQVTMMFWYRQQPGQSLTLIATANQGSEATYESGFVIDKFPISRPNLTFSTLTVSNMSPEDSSIYLCSVNTEVSGRYGYTFGSGTRLTVV.

The V gene is TRBV5-4, the J gene TRBJ1-5; D gene ambiguous. Trimming stripped 2 bases from V and 1 base from J, with 10 bases between. Germline-derived CDR1 and CDR2 are SGHNT and YYREEE (reference sequence). CDR3 length: 15 amino acids. The CDR3 protein is CASSFGGNSNQPQHF. The CDR3 DNA reads TGTGCCAGCAGCTTTGGAGGAAACAGCAATCAGCCCCAGCATTTT.

This chain links TRBV2 with TRBJ2-3; 11 bases agree with TRBD2. V lost 5 bases to trimming and J lost 1 base; unmatched junction nucleotides: 11. Germline-derived CDR1 and CDR2 are SNHLY and FYNNEI. CDR3 length: 18 residues. In DNA form, the CDR3 reads TGTGCCAGCAGTACCCTAGCGGGGGGCCGCCCTGGCACAGATACGCAGTATTTT. Its protein product is CASSTLAGGRPGTDTQYF.

The chain has TRBV19 and TRBJ1-2; 12 bases map to TRBD1. This CDR3 is built from 18 residues. CDR1 and CDR2 (germline): LNHDA, SQIVND (reference sequence). V gave up 6 bases and J gave up 4 bases; unmatched junction bases: 15. CDR3 loop: CASRTLPGQGAPVYGYTF. CDR3 DNA sequence: TGTGCCAGTAGGACCCTACCGGGACAGGGGGCGCCGGTCTATGGCTACACCTTC.

The rearrangement links TRBV5-4 to TRBJ1-2; possible D gene TRBD1, 5 bases. The germline V gene has CDR1 SGHNT and CDR2 YYREEE (reference sequence). With 7 bases removed from V and 8 bases from J, the gap between germline ends came to 18 bases. CDR3 length: 13 residues. CDR3 region: CASGGREKKGYTF. CDR3 in DNA: TGTGCCAGCGGAGGCAGGGAGAAAAAAGGCTACACCTTC.

The rearrangement joins TRBV5-6 to TRBJ1-1; the D is unclear. V shed 0 bases and J shed 7 bases, with 13 bases lying between them. CDR1 and CDR2 from the germline V gene are SGHDT and YYEEEE. The length of the CDR3 is 14 residues. The DNA of the CDR3 is TGTGCCAGCAGCTTGGTAGGCAGAATTGGTGAAGCTTTCTTT. This gives the protein CASSLVGRIGEAFF.

V usage is TRBV19 and J usage is TRBJ1-2, with 10 nucleotides matching TRBD1. The V segment lost 5 bases and the J segment 7 bases; nucleotides outside the gene matches: 7. Germline V gene data show CDR1 as LNHDA and CDR2 as SQIVND (reference sequence). This CDR3 is built from 14 residues. The CDR3 is CASSPTGTGVGYTF. CDR3 in DNA: TGTGCCAGTAGTCCCACCGGGACAGGGGTTGGCTACACCTTC.

J is TRBJ1-1 and V is TRBV15; TRBD1 agrees at 9 bases. V shed 5 bases, J shed 2 bases, and the junction held 6 bases outside the gene matches. Germline CDR1 and CDR2: LNHNV and YYDKDF (reference sequence). The CDR3 contains 15 residues. The CDR3 sequence: CATSPWTGENTEAFF. CDR3 DNA: TGTGCCACCAGCCCGTGGACAGGGGAAAACACTGAAGCTTTCTTT. The variable domain in full, completed from reference TRBV15 and TRBJ1-1, reads DAMVIQNPRYQVTQFGKPVTLSCSQTLNHNVMYWYQQKSSQAPKLLFHYYDKDFNNEADTPDNFQSRRPNTSFCFLDIRSPGLGDTAMYLCATSPWTGENTEAFFGQGTRLTVV.

The chain joins TRBV19 to TRBJ2-2; D uncertain. V was pared by 7 bases and J by 6 bases, with 9 bases between. CDR1 and CDR2 from the germline V gene are LNHDA and SQIVND (reference sequence). The CDR3 runs to 12 residues. This CDR3 is CASKRGPGELFF. CDR3 bases: TGTGCCAGTAAGAGAGGTCCCGGGGAGCTGTTTTTT.

This chain joins TRBV5-6 and TRBJ2-7, with no clear D. The germline V gene encodes CDR1 SGHDT and CDR2 YYEEEE. The CDR3 is 13 residues long. Trimming pared 0 bases from V and 3 bases from J, leaving 7 bases between. The CDR3 DNA reads TGTGCCAGCAGCTTGGGCAGCAACTACGAGCAGTACTTC. It encodes CASSLGSNYEQYF.

Many counts were recorded for this clone. This sequence joins TRBV5-1 and TRBJ1-1, with no clear D. Germline V gene data show CDR1 as SGHRS and CDR2 as YFSETQ. The CDR3 is 12 amino acids. Deletions cut 8 bases from V and 1 base from J, with 9 bases between. The CDR3 region has the DNA TGCGCCAGTGCAGGAGGGAACACTGAAGCTTTCTTT. This encodes CASAGGNTEAFF.

This chain links TRBV18 with TRBJ1-1; D is undetermined. Germline CDR1 reads KGHSH; CDR2 reads LQKENI. The CDR3 is 14 residues long. Between the trimmed V and J ends, which lost 1 base and 14 bases, there was a span of 20 bases. The CDR3: CASSPQSGIDTRFF. In DNA form, the CDR3 reads TGTGCCAGCTCACCACAATCGGGCATCGACACACGGTTCTTT.

In this sample, this clone turned up a few times. The rearrangement uses TRBV19 and TRBJ1-1; TRBD1 is a possible D gene (6 bases). This CDR3 comprises 12 residues. In germline, CDR1 is LNHDA, CDR2 SQIVND (reference sequence). V shed 3 bases and J shed 8 bases, with 10 bases lying between them. The CDR3, as DNA: TGTGCCAGTAGTATTCGGACAGCAGAAGCTTTCTTT. Its translation: CASSIRTAEAFF.

The chain combines TRBV5-5 with TRBJ2-6; 8 bases are shared with TRBD2. Germline CDR1 reads SGHKS; CDR2 reads YYEKEE (reference sequence). There are 20 residues in the CDR3. Losses at the gene ends were 2 bases for V and 0 bases for J; bases not matched to a gene: 13. The CDR3 DNA reads TGTGCCAGCAGCTTTAGCTATCGAGCGGGGGACCTCTCTGGGGCCAACGTCCTGACTTTC. Protein sequence: CASSFSYRAGDLSGANVLTF.

The rearrangement joins TRBV5-4 to TRBJ2-2; possible D gene TRBD2, 5 bases. Germline V gives CDR1 SGHNT, CDR2 YYREEE (reference sequence). CDR3 length equals 16 residues. Trimming pared 6 bases from V and 1 base from J, leaving 16 bases between. The CDR3 DNA reads as TGTGCCAGCACGTCAAAGGAGGCGGGGAACACCGGGGAGCTGTTTTTT. It translates to CASTSKEAGNTGELFF.

V gene TRBV20-1 combines with J gene TRBJ1-4, with D possibly being TRBD1 (5 bases). The germline V gene encodes CDR1 DFQATT and CDR2 SNEGSKA (reference sequence). The V and J ends lost 8 bases and 8 bases respectively, with 9 bases between them. The CDR3 sequence is 10 residues long. The CDR3 spells CSPGGEKLFF. CDR3 bases: TGCAGTCCTGGGGGGGAAAAACTGTTTTTT.

This clone has only a few counts. The gene calls are TRBV5-1 and TRBJ2-7; no clear D gene. The CDR3 totals 13 residues. V was cut by 0 bases and J by 6 bases, with 10 bases left in between. Looked up from germline, CDR1 is SGHRS and CDR2 is YFSETQ. CDR3: CASSLEAFREQYF. The CDR3 DNA reads as TGCGCCAGCAGCTTGGAGGCCTTCCGCGAGCAGTACTTC.

The chain couples TRBV19 to TRBJ1-1; 10 nucleotides line up with TRBD1. The CDR3 covers 15 residues. V trimming: 3 bases; J trimming: 0 bases; junction bases outside the gene matches: 1. The germline V gene has CDR1 LNHDA and CDR2 SQIVND (reference sequence). As DNA, the CDR3 is TGTGCCAGTAGTATGGGACAGGGGATGAACACTGAAGCTTTCTTT. Amino acid sequence: CASSMGQGMNTEAFF.

The CDR3 sequence is CASSLIREYRAGELFF. The CDR3 DNA reads as TGTGCCAGCAGCTTAATAAGGGAATACAGGGCCGGGGAGCTGTTTTTT. The chain combines TRBV7-9 with TRBJ2-2; TRBD1 might be the D (6 bases). V was pared by 2 bases and J by 6 bases, with 16 bases between. There are 16 residues in the CDR3. The germline V gene has CDR1 SEHNR and CDR2 FQNEAQ (reference sequence).

This clone was seen only a few times. The V call is TRBV30, the J call TRBJ1-2; the D is unclear. There are 15 residues in the CDR3. Germline lookup yields CDR1 GTSNPN and CDR2 SVGIG (reference sequence). V lost 1 base and J lost 1, with 13 bases in between. CDR3 sequence (DNA): TGTGCCTGGAGTGCCGGAGGAGATCGTAACTATGGCTACACCTTC. As protein: CAWSAGGDRNYGYTF.

This clone was counted only a few times. The J gene is TRBJ1-6, the V gene TRBV7-6; perhaps TRBD1 as D (6 bases). V lost 4 bases to trimming and J lost 10 bases, with 29 bases between them. Germline-derived CDR1 and CDR2 are SGHVS and FNYEAQ. The CDR3 is 19 residues long. CDR3 protein: CASSSSFFPIKGEESPLHF. The CDR3, as DNA: TGTGCCAGCAGCTCCTCCTTTTTTCCGATTAAGGGGGAGGAATCACCCCTCCACTTT.

CDR3 in amino acids: CASSQTRLDTQYF. The CDR3 nucleotides are TGCGCCAGCAGCCAGACGAGGCTGGATACGCAGTATTTT. The rearrangement uses TRBV4-3 and TRBJ2-3; D not resolved. This CDR3 is 13 amino acids long. Germline-derived CDR1 and CDR2 are LGHNA and YSLEER. With 3 bases removed from V and 6 bases from J, the gap between germline ends came to 10 bases.

The chain has TRBV5-1 and TRBJ2-7; 12 positions match TRBD2. Germline CDR1 reads SGHRS; CDR2 reads YFSETQ. The CDR3 loop spans 15 amino acids. V was clipped by 4 bases and J by 2 bases; unmatched bases: 4. CDR3 nucleotide sequence: TGCGCCAGCAGCGCGGGACTAGCGGGCCCCTACGAGCAGTACTTC. Amino acid sequence: CASSAGLAGPYEQYF.

V and J are TRBV5-1 and TRBJ1-1; 7 positions agree with TRBD1. The CDR3 is 14 amino acids. After removal of 4 bases from V and 2 bases from J, the junction contained 5 bases not matched to a gene. The germline gives CDR1 SGHRS, CDR2 YFSETQ. The CDR3 DNA follows: TGCGCCAGCAGCCCCAGACAGGGTAACACTGAAGCTTTCTTT. It codes for CASSPRQGNTEAFF.

This clone was counted once. The chain employs TRBV28 and TRBJ1-2, with D possibly TRBD1 on 6 matching bases. V was clipped by 6 bases and J by 4 bases, with 12 bases between them. Germline-derived CDR1 and CDR2 are MDHEN and SYDVKM. This CDR3 region has 13 residues. CDR3 residues: CASSQGTSYGYTF. CDR3 in DNA: TGTGCCAGCAGCCAGGGGACTTCCTATGGCTACACCTTC.

This clone was observed a single time. This CDR3 is CASSKGMGPNYGYTF. The DNA for the CDR3 is TGTGCCAGCAGCAAAGGAATGGGGCCTAACTATGGCTACACCTTC. V usage is TRBV21-1 and J usage is TRBJ1-2; the table calls TRBD1, which could not be checked here. TRBV21-1 is annotated as a pseudogene. CDR3 length equals 15 residues.

The V and J genes are TRBV15 and TRBJ1-2, with 7 bases lining up with TRBD1. Germline values: CDR1 LNHNV, CDR2 YYDKDF (reference sequence). J gave up 8 bases and V 0 bases, and 12 bases lay outside the gene matches. CDR3 length: 16 residues. In DNA, the CDR3 is TGTGCCACCAGCAGAGATAAAGGCAGGGGGGTGAGAGGCTACACCTTC. Translated: CATSRDKGRGVRGYTF. Variable domain in full (rest from reference TRBV15 and TRBJ1-2): DAMVIQNPRYQVTQFGKPVTLSCSQTLNHNVMYWYQQKSSQAPKLLFHYYDKDFNNEADTPDNFQSRRPNTSFCFLDIRSPGLGDTAMYLCATSRDKGRGVRGYTFGSGTRLTVV.

V usage is TRBV28 and J usage is TRBJ1-3; TRBD1 is a possible D gene (6 bases). Germline values: CDR1 MDHEN, CDR2 SYDVKM. The CDR3 loop spans 16 amino acids. Trimming shortened V by 6 bases and J by 0 bases, and 15 bases separated the two germline ends. CDR3 DNA sequence: TGTGCCAGCAGCCTGACAGGTCTGGGCTCTGGAAACACCATATATTTT. Its translation is CASSLTGLGSGNTIYF.

The J gene is TRBJ1-1, the V gene TRBV6-1, with 7 bases matching TRBD1. The V and J ends lost 6 bases and 2 bases, in that order; junction bases with no gene match: 9. This CDR3 spans 15 amino acids. Germline assignment: CDR1 MNHNS and CDR2 SASEGT. This chain's CDR3 is CASRGPNRGNTEAFF. The CDR3 coding sequence is TGTGCCAGCAGAGGACCTAACAGGGGAAACACTGAAGCTTTCTTT.